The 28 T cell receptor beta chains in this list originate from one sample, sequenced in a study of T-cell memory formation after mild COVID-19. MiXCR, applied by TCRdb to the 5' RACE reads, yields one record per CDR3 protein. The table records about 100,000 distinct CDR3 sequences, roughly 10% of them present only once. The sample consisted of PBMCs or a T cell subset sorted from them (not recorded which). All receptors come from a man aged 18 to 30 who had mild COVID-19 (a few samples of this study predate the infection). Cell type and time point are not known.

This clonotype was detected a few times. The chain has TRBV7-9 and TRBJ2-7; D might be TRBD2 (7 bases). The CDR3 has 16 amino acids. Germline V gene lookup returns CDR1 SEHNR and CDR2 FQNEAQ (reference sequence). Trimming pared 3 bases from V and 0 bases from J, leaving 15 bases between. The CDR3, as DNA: TGTGCCAGCAGCTTGGGGGGGGCCGGGAGCTCCTACGAGCAGTACTTC. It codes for CASSLGGAGSSYEQYF.

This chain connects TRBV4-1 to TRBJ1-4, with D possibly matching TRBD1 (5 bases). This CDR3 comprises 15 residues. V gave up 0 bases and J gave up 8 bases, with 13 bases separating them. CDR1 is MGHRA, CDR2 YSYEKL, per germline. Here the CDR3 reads CASSQEGQGWEKLFF. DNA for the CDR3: TGCGCCAGCAGCCAAGAAGGGCAGGGCTGGGAAAAACTGTTTTTT.

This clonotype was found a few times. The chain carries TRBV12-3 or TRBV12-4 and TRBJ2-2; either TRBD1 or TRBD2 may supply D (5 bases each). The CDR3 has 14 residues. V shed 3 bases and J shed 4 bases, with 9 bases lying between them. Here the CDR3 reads CASSLFGGTGELFF. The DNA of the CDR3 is TGTGCCAGCAGTTTGTTTGGGGGCACCGGGGAGCTGTTTTTT.

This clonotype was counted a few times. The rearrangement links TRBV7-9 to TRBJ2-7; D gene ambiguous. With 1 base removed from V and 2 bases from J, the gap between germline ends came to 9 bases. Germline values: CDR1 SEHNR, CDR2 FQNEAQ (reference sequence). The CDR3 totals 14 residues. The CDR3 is CASSLDRLPYEQYF. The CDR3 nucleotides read TGTGCCAGCAGCTTAGATAGGCTTCCCTACGAGCAGTACTTC. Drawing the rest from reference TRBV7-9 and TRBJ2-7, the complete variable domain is DTGVSQNPRHKITKRGQNVTFRCDPISEHNRLYWYRQTLGQGPEFLTYFQNEAQLEKSRLLSDRFSAERPKGSFSTLEIQRTEQGDSAMYLCASSLDRLPYEQYFGPGTRLTVT.

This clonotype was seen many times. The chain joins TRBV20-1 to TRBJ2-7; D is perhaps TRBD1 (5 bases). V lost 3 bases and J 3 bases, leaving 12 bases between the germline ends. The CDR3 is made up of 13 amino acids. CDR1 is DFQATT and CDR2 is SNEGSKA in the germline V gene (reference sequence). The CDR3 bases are TGCAGTGCTAGTTGGCGGCAGGGCTACGAGCAGTACTTC. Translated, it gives CSASWRQGYEQYF.

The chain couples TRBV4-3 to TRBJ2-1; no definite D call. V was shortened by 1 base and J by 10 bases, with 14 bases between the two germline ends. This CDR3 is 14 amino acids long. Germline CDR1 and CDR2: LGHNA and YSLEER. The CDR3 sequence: CASSQGANPGEQFF. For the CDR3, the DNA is TGCGCCAGCAGCCAAGGCGCCAACCCCGGGGAGCAGTTCTTC.

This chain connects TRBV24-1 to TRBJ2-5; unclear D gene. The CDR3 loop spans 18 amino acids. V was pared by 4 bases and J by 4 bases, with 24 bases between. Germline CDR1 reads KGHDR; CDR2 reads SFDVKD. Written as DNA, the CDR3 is TGTGCCACCAGTGAATTAGGGCACCTCCCTTGGGAATCAGAGACCCAGTACTTC. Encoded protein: CATSELGHLPWESETQYF.

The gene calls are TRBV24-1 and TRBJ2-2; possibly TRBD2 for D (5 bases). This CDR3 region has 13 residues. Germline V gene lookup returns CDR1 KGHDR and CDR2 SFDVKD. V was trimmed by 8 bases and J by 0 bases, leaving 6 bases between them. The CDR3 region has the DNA TGTGCCACCATGAGGGCGAACACCGGGGAGCTGTTTTTT. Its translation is CATMRANTGELFF.

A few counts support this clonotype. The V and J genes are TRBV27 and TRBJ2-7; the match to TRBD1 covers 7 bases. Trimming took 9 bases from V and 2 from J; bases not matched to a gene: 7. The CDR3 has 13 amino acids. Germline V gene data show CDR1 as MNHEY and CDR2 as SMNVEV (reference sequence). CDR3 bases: TGTGCCAGAAAACGGACAGGCACCTACGAGCAGTACGTC. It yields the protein CARKRTGTYEQYV.

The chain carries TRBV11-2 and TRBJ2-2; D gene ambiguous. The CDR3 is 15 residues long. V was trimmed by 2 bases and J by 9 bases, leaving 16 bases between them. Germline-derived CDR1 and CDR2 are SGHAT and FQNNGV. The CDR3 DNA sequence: TGTGCCAGCAGCTTAAGGACCCAGCAGCCCTGGGAGCTGTTTTTT. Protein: CASSLRTQQPWELFF.

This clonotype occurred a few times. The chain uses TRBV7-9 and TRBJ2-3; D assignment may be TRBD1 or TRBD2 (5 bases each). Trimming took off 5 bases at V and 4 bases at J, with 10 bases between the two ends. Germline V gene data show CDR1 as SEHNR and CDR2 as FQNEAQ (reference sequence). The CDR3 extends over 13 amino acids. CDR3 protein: CASSPRDADTQYF. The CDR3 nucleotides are TGTGCCAGCAGCCCAAGGGACGCAGATACGCAGTATTTT.

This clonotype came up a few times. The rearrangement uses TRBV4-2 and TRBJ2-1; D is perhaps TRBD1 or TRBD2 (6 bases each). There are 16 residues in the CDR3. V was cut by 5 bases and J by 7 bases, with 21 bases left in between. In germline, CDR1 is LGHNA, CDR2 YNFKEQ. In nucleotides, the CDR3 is TGTGCCAGCAGCGTAAAGGGGGGTCGCCAGGGGAATGAGCAGTTCTTC. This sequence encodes CASSVKGGRQGNEQFF.

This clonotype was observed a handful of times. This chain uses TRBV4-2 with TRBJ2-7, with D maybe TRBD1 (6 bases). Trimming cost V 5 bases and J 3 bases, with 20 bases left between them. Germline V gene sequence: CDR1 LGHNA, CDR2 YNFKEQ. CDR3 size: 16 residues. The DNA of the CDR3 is TGTGCCAGCAGCTCCTACCTCCGGGACACCGGCTACGAGCAGTACTTC. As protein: CASSSYLRDTGYEQYF.

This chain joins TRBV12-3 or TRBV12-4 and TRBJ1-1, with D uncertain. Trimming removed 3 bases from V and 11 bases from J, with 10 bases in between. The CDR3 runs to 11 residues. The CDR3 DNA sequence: TGTGCCAGCAGTTTTTACTTAGCGGCTTTCTTT. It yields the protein CASSFYLAAFF.

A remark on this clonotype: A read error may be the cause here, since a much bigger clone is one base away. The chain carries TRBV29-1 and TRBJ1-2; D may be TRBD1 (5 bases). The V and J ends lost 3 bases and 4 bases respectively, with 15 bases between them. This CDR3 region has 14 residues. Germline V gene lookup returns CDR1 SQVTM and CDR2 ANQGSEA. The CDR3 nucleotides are TGCAGCGTTGACGGGGTGGGGGATCTCTATGGCTACACCTTC. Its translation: CSVDGVGDLYGYTF.

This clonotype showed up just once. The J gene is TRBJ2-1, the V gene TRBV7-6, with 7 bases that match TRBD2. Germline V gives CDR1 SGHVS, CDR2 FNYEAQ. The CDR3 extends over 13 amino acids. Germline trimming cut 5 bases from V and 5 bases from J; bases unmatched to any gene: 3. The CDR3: CASSRLADNEQFF. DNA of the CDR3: TGTGCCAGCAGCCGGCTAGCGGACAATGAGCAGTTCTTC.

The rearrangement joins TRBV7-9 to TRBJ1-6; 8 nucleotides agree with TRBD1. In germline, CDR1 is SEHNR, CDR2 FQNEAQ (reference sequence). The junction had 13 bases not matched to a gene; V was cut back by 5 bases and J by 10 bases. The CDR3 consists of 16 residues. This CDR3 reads CASSRARTGLESPLHF. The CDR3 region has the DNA TGTGCCAGCAGCAGGGCCCGGACAGGGCTAGAATCACCCCTCCACTTT.

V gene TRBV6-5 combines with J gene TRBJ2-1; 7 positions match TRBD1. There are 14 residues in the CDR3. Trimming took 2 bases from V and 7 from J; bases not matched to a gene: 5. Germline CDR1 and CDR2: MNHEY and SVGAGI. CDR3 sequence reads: CASSYEGGRNEQFF. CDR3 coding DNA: TGTGCCAGCAGTTACGAAGGGGGCCGGAATGAGCAGTTCTTC.

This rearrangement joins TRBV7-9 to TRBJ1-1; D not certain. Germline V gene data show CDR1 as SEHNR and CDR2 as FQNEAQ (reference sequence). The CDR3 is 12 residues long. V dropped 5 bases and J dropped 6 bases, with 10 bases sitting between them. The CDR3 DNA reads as TGTGCCAGCAGCCCCCTGATTCCTGAAGCTTTCTTT. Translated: CASSPLIPEAFF.

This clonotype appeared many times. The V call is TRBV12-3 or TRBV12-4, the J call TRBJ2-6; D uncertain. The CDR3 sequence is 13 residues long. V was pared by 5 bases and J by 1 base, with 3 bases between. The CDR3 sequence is CASSLSGANVLTF. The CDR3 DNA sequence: TGTGCCAGCAGTCTATCTGGGGCCAACGTCCTGACTTTC.

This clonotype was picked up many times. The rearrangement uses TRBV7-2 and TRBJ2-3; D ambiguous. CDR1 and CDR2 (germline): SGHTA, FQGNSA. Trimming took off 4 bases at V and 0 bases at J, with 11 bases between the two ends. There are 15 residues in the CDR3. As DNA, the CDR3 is TGTGCCAGCAGCTCTCGTGGGCGGAGCACAGATACGCAGTATTTT. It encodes CASSSRGRSTDTQYF.

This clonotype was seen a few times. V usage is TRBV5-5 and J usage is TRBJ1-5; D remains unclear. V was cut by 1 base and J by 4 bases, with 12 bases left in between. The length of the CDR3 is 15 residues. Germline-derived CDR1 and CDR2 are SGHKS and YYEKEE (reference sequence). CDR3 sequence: CASSLRAALNQPQHF. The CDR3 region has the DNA TGTGCCAGCAGCTTGAGGGCAGCCCTTAATCAGCCCCAGCATTTT.

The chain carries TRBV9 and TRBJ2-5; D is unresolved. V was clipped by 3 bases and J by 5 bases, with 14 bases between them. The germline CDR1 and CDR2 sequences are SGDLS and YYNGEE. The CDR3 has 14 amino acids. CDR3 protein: CASSASRGRETQYF. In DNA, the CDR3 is TGTGCCAGCAGCGCTTCACGTGGGCGGGAGACCCAGTACTTC.

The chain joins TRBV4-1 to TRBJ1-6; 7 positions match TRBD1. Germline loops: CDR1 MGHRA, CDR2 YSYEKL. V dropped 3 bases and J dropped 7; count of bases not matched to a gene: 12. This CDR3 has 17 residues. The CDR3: CASSHPLPGQENSPLHF. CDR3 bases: TGCGCCAGCAGCCACCCCCTCCCAGGACAGGAAAATTCACCCCTCCACTTT.

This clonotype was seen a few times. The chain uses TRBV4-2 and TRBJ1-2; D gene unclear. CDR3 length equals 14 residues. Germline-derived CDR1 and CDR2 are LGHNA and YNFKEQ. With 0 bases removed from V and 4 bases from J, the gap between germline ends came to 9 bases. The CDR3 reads CASSQEGSAYGYTF. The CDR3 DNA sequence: TGTGCCAGCAGCCAAGAGGGCAGCGCCTATGGCTACACCTTC.

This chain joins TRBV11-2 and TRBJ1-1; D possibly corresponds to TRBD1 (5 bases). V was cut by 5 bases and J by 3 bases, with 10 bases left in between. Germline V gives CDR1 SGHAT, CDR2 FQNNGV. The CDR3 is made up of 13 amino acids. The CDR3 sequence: CASSGGSDTEAFF. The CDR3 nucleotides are TGTGCCAGCAGCGGGGGTTCGGACACTGAAGCTTTCTTT.

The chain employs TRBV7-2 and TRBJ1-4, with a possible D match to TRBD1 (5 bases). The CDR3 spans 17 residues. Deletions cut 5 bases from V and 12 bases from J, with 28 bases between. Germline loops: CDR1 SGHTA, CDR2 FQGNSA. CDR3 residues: CASSLSGGQGVIGELFF. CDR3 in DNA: TGTGCCAGCAGCCTTTCCGGCGGCCAAGGGGTAATCGGGGAACTGTTTTTT.

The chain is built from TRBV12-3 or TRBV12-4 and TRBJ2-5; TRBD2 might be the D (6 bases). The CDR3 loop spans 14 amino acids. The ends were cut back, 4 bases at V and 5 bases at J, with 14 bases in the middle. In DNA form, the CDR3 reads TGTGCCAGCAGTTGGTTCGGGAGTAAGGAGACCCAGTACTTC. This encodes CASSWFGSKETQYF.